The 23 T cell receptor beta chains in this list originate from one sample, sequenced in a study of T cell changes during pregnancy in multiple sclerosis. This table comes from immunoSEQ multiplex PCR, and its TCRdb copy is limited to in-frame clones, with some not included. This sample has about 36,000 clones, with roughly nine tenths found just once. Material: CD4+ T cells from peripheral blood mononuclear cells, obtained after pregnancy. The receptors shown here come from a female donor in good health, enrolled as a control in a pregnancy study.

This clone was picked up one time. The V gene is TRBV7-9, the J gene TRBJ2-3, with D maybe TRBD1 (5 bases). CDR1 SEHNR and CDR2 FQNEAQ come from the germline V gene (reference sequence). V lost 0 bases and J 0 bases, leaving 10 bases between the germline ends. The CDR3 is 16 amino acids. The CDR3 sequence is CASSLALRQSTDTQYF. In nucleotides, the CDR3 is TGTGCCAGCAGCTTAGCGCTTAGACAGAGCACAGATACGCAGTATTTT.

This chain connects TRBV4-1 to TRBJ1-4, with D possibly being TRBD1 (6 bases). The germline V gene encodes CDR1 MGHRA and CDR2 YSYEKL. The CDR3 contains 18 residues. The ends were cut back, 0 bases at V and 7 bases at J, with 21 bases in the middle. The CDR3 loop reads CASSQDFVGAARSEKLFF. DNA of the CDR3: TGCGCCAGCAGCCAAGATTTCGTGGGGGCGGCTCGTTCTGAAAAACTGTTTTTT.

The count of this clone is one. This rearrangement joins TRBV6-5 to TRBJ2-1; weak D call: TRBD1 (5 bases). CDR1 and CDR2 from the germline V gene are MNHEY and SVGAGI. The CDR3 has 13 amino acids. V was clipped by 5 bases and J by 4 bases, with 9 bases between them. This chain's CDR3 is CASSNRQYNEQFF. CDR3 DNA: TGTGCCAGCAGTAATAGACAGTACAATGAGCAGTTCTTC.

The genes are TRBV30 and TRBJ1-2; tentative D call: TRBD1 (6 bases). V was pared by 0 bases and J by 3 bases, with 11 bases between. Germline V lookup: CDR1 GTSNPN, CDR2 SVGIG (reference sequence). This CDR3 has 14 residues. This CDR3 reads CAWSVRTGYYGYTF. For the CDR3, the DNA is TGTGCCTGGAGTGTACGCACAGGGTACTATGGCTACACCTTC.

The chain recombines TRBV18 with TRBJ2-1; D is ambiguous. V lost 2 bases and J lost 6, with 8 bases in between. Germline V lookup: CDR1 KGHSH, CDR2 LQKENI. CDR3 size: 13 residues. The CDR3 nucleotides are TGTGCCAGCTCACCAGAGAGTTCCAATGAGCAGTTCTTC. This codes for CASSPESSNEQFF.

The rearrangement joins TRBV19 to TRBJ1-2; 8 bases are a match to TRBD1. This CDR3 spans 14 amino acids. Germline V lookup: CDR1 LNHDA, CDR2 SQIVND (reference sequence). V was clipped by 5 bases and J by 5 bases; unmatched bases: 7. The chain's CDR3 is CASSLSDRVYGYTF. The CDR3 DNA reads as TGTGCCAGTAGTCTATCGGACAGGGTATATGGCTACACCTTC. Together with reference TRBV19 and TRBJ1-2, the CDR3 gives the full variable domain: DGGITQSPKYLFRKEGQNVTLSCEQNLNHDAMYWYRQDPGQGLRLIYYSQIVNDFQKGDIAEGYSVSREKKESFPLTVTSAQKNPTAFYLCASSLSDRVYGYTFGSGTRLTVV.

This clone was counted a few times. Here the CDR3 DNA reads TGTGCCAGAAGCTTAGTGGGGGCGAACTACGAGCAGTACTTC. Its protein product is CARSLVGANYEQYF. The rearrangement joins TRBV7-5 to TRBJ2-7; the table assigns TRBD1, which was not confirmed against the DNA. TRBV7-5 is deemed a pseudogene. The CDR3 has 14 residues.

The chain employs TRBV28 and TRBJ2-7; TRBD1 matches at 11 bases. The CDR3 has 15 amino acids. Trimming at V came to 5 bases and at J to 4 bases, leaving 7 bases not matched to a gene. Germline V gives CDR1 MDHEN, CDR2 SYDVKM. The CDR3 sequence: CASSQTGTGGYEQYF. CDR3 coding DNA: TGTGCCAGCAGTCAAACCGGGACAGGGGGGTACGAGCAGTACTTC.

This clone appeared a few times. The V gene is TRBV2, the J gene TRBJ1-2; 9 bases are shared with TRBD1. Germline CDR1 is SNHLY and CDR2 is FYNNEI. The J segment lost 7 bases and the V segment lost 9 bases, leaving 9 bases of the junction unmatched. The CDR3 runs to 13 residues. The CDR3 region has the DNA TGTGCCAGGACCTTGGGGACAGGGAGTGGCTACACCTTC. Translated, it gives CARTLGTGSGYTF.

V and J are TRBV12-5 and TRBJ2-5, with 13 bases aligning to TRBD2. The CDR3 length is 15 residues. Germline CDR1 reads LGHNT; CDR2 reads FRNRAP. V trimming: 2 bases; J trimming: 5 bases; junction bases outside the gene matches: 2. CDR3: CASGLTSGGAETQYF. CDR3 bases: TGTGCTAGTGGTTTGACTAGCGGGGGGGCGGAGACCCAGTACTTC.

V and J are TRBV7-2 and TRBJ2-5, with 7 bases aligning to TRBD2. After removal of 0 bases from V and 2 bases from J, the junction contained 6 bases not matched to a gene. This CDR3 spans 16 amino acids. The germline V gene has CDR1 SGHTA and CDR2 FQGNSA. The CDR3 nucleotides read TGTGCCAGCAGCTTAGCTGGTGGGGGGGGGCAAGAGACCCAGTACTTC. Translating it yields CASSLAGGGGQETQYF.

This chain joins TRBV7-9 and TRBJ1-1; 10 bases agree with TRBD1. The V segment lost 3 bases and the J segment 6 bases; nucleotides outside the gene matches: 19. CDR3 length equals 19 residues. Germline loops: CDR1 SEHNR, CDR2 FQNEAQ (reference sequence). The DNA of the CDR3 is TGTGCCAGCAGCTTGAGACAGGGGGCGCATGGGAACTCGAGGCCTGAAGCTTTCTTT. Translating gives CASSLRQGAHGNSRPEAFF.

V usage is TRBV28 and J usage is TRBJ1-2; 8 bases are shared with TRBD1. The CDR3 loop spans 13 amino acids. Losses at the gene ends were 8 bases for V and 0 bases for J; bases not matched to a gene: 2. Germline V lookup: CDR1 MDHEN, CDR2 SYDVKM. This CDR3 reads CASGTGTNYGYTF. The CDR3 DNA follows: TGTGCCAGCGGGACAGGAACTAACTATGGCTACACCTTC.

V gene TRBV6-1 combines with J gene TRBJ1-2, with 7 positions matching TRBD1. Germline V gene data show CDR1 as MNHNS and CDR2 as SASEGT. Losses at the gene ends were 2 bases for V and 6 bases for J; bases not matched to a gene: 6. The CDR3 totals 14 residues. The CDR3 DNA reads as TGTGCCAGCAGTGAATCGGCAGGGGGTAATGGCTACACCTTC. As protein: CASSESAGGNGYTF.

This chain links TRBV9 with TRBJ2-2; TRBD2 is a possible D gene (6 bases). V gave up 0 bases and J gave up 7 bases, with 13 bases separating them. This CDR3 contains 15 residues. The V gene's germline CDR1 is SGDLS and CDR2 YYNGEE. The CDR3 DNA reads TGTGCCAGCAGCGTAGACGGGGGATGGGGCGGGGAGCTGTTTTTT. Residues: CASSVDGGWGGELFF.

This chain links TRBV19 with TRBJ1-2; D call uncertain. This CDR3 is 14 amino acids long. Trimming took off 1 base at V and 0 bases at J, with 6 bases between the two ends. Per the germline V gene, CDR1 is LNHDA and CDR2 is SQIVND (reference sequence). In DNA form, the CDR3 reads TGTGCCAGTAGTATAGCAGGATCTAACTATGGCTACACCTTC. Translation gives CASSIAGSNYGYTF.

J is TRBJ2-3 and V is TRBV6-5; 8 nucleotides match TRBD2. CDR1 MNHEY and CDR2 SVGAGI come from the germline V gene. V shed 6 bases, J shed 1 base, and the junction held 6 bases outside the gene matches. The length of the CDR3 is 15 residues. This CDR3 is CASRSSGSGTDTQYF. In DNA form, the CDR3 reads TGTGCCAGCAGATCCAGCGGGAGTGGCACAGATACGCAGTATTTT.

The chain employs TRBV10-1 and TRBJ2-2, with 8 bases that match TRBD2. The V and J ends lost 7 bases and 4 bases, in that order; junction bases with no gene match: 5. This CDR3 contains 14 residues. Germline assignment: CDR1 WNHNN and CDR2 SYGVQD (reference sequence). The CDR3 DNA is TGCGCCAGCATGAGCGGGAGTTTCACCGGGGAGCTGTTTTTT. It codes for CASMSGSFTGELFF.

This clone was seen once. The rearrangement joins TRBV11-1 to TRBJ1-1; tentative D call: TRBD1 (6 bases). Germline CDR1 reads SGHAT; CDR2 reads FQDESV (reference sequence). Trimming stripped 5 bases from V and 2 bases from J, with 15 bases between. The CDR3 is 15 amino acids. CDR3 bases: TGTGCCAGCAGCCCCCGCGGGGGGGCAAACACTGAAGCTTTCTTT. Its protein product is CASSPRGGANTEAFF.

The chain couples TRBV5-4 to TRBJ2-5; 12 positions agree with TRBD2. The CDR3 runs 16 residues. Germline CDR1 and CDR2: SGHNT and YYREEE (reference sequence). V was clipped by 4 bases and J by 2 bases; unmatched bases: 6. The CDR3 DNA follows: TGTGCCAGCAGCCTCGGACTAGCGGGGATTCAAGAGACCCAGTACTTC. It translates to CASSLGLAGIQETQYF.

V usage is TRBV18 and J usage is TRBJ1-6, with D hard to call. The CDR3 sequence is 14 residues long. The V end was cut by 7 bases, the J end by 3 bases, with 10 bases between. The germline gives CDR1 KGHSH, CDR2 LQKENI. The CDR3 spells CASWSGSYNSPLHF. CDR3 nucleotide sequence: TGTGCCAGCTGGTCGGGGAGCTATAATTCACCCCTCCACTTT.

The V gene is TRBV5-1, the J gene TRBJ1-2; TRBD1 matches at 10 bases. CDR3 length equals 15 residues. V was clipped by 3 bases and J by 6 bases; unmatched bases: 8. Germline CDR1 reads SGHRS; CDR2 reads YFSETQ. The CDR3 DNA reads TGCGCCAGCAGCTCAGGGACAGGGGACCGCCATGGCTACACCTTC. This sequence encodes CASSSGTGDRHGYTF.

The V gene is TRBV7-9, the J gene TRBJ2-1; 10 bases are shared with TRBD1. V trimming: 4 bases; J trimming: 9 bases; junction bases outside the gene matches: 9. The CDR3 is 15 residues long. Germline CDR1 is SEHNR and CDR2 is FQNEAQ (reference sequence). This CDR3 reads CASSSRQGAVSEQFF. The CDR3 nucleotides read TGTGCCAGCAGCTCCCGACAGGGGGCGGTCAGTGAGCAGTTCTTC.